These T cell receptor beta chains were read from a single sample in a study of human T cells and chemical hapten exposure. MiXCR, run by TCRdb on the RACE reads, gives a single entry per CDR3 protein. The sample contains some 96,000 distinct CDR3 sequences, around 25% of which appear only once. The sample consisted of whole blood, taken in connection with sensitization to the hapten diphenylcyclopropenone (DPC). Receptors were obtained from a man aged 35 to 55 with alopecia areata. Some clones in this sample may be carry-over from other donors' samples. Both conserved end residues are part of each CDR3. D genes are given only for firm matches. A clone size is listed for some rows: how often the clone was seen (once, few, many), or a class if it is expanded.

j_call d_call v_call clone_size cdr3_aa cdr3_nt
TRBJ1-5 TRBD1 TRBV2 . CASSEYRGGQPQHF TGTGCCAGCAGTGAATACAGGGGAGGTCAGCCCCAGCATTTT
TRBJ1-1 . TRBV6-5 few CASSYGAGSNTEAFF TGTGCCAGCAGTTACGGGGCAGGGTCGAACACTGAAGCTTTCTTT
TRBJ2-3 . TRBV29-1 few CSVETESTDTQYF TGCAGCGTTGAGACGGAGAGCACAGATACGCAGTATTTT
TRBJ2-1 . TRBV24-1 . CATQWSLGTVQFF TGTGCCACGCAGTGGAGCCTCGGGACGGTTCAGTTCTTC
TRBJ2-4 TRBD1 TRBV12-3/TRBV12-4 few CAASQGNIQYF TGTGCCGCTTCACAGGGGAACATTCAGTACTTC
TRBJ2-1 TRBD1 TRBV14 few CASSLTGQVTDEQFF TGTGCCAGCAGCCTTACGGGACAGGTGACCGATGAGCAGTTCTTC
TRBJ2-5 TRBD2 TRBV28 . CASKLAGGPGETQYF TGTGCCAGCAAACTAGCGGGAGGGCCGGGGGAGACCCAGTACTTC
TRBJ1-5 . TRBV20-1 . CSARVPGAQGQPQHF TGCAGTGCTAGAGTTCCGGGGGCGCAAGGTCAGCCCCAGCATTTT
TRBJ2-3 . TRBV7-6 . CASSLAADSHTQYF TGTGCCAGCAGCTTAGCGGCAGATTCTCATACGCAGTATTTT
TRBJ1-2 . TRBV20-1 . CSAIESLRGLNGYTF TGCAGTGCGATCGAATCTCTCAGGGGATTAAACGGCTACACCTTC
TRBJ2-1 TRBD2 TRBV20-1 few CSARRPSGRFNEQFF TGCAGTGCTAGACGGCCTAGCGGAAGATTCAATGAGCAGTTCTTC
TRBJ1-1 . TRBV6-6 . CASRLTTGVGEAFF TGTGCCAGCAGACTTACGACAGGCGTGGGTGAAGCTTTCTTT
TRBJ2-5 . TRBV29-1 few CSVEVKGWETQYF TGCAGCGTTGAAGTAAAGGGCTGGGAGACCCAGTACTTC
TRBJ1-1 TRBD1 TRBV18 few CASSVGQVNTEAFF TGTGCCAGCTCAGTCGGACAGGTGAACACTGAAGCTTTCTTT
TRBJ2-7 TRBD2 TRBV7-6 few CASSLGLADEQYF TGTGCCAGCAGCTTAGGACTAGCGGACGAGCAGTACTTC
TRBJ2-7 TRBD2 TRBV7-6 . CASSLAVGLDYEQYF TGTGCCAGCAGCTTAGCTGTGGGACTAGACTACGAGCAGTACTTC
TRBJ2-1 . TRBV11-2 . CASSSTRGINEQFF TGTGCCAGCAGCTCTACTAGGGGAATCAATGAGCAGTTCTTC
TRBJ2-1 . TRBV20-1 . CSARLPGTYNEQFF TGCAGTGCTAGACTCCCCGGGACCTACAATGAGCAGTTCTTC
TRBJ2-2 . TRBV20-1 few CSARDQGGRNTGELFF TGCAGTGCTAGAGATCAGGGGGGGAGAAACACCGGGGAGCTGTTTTTT
TRBJ2-3 TRBD2 TRBV4-3 . CASSQTWTSGSTDTQYF TGCGCCAGCAGCCAAACCTGGACTAGCGGTAGCACAGATACGCAGTATTTT